One and the same sample provided the 15 T cell receptor beta chains below, sequenced in a study of blood T cells in healthy people across ages. Sample-barcoded 5' priming and a J-beta primer mix drove a second PCR of about 7 to 12 cycles. TCRdb reanalysed the 5' RACE reads using MiXCR and keeps one entry per CDR3 protein. Of 1,800,000 or so distinct CDR3 sequences listed, roughly two fifths are singletons. Sequencing was done on a sample of blood. All receptors come from a human donor in good health.

This chain connects TRBV5-1 to TRBJ2-5, with 8 nucleotides matching TRBD2. CDR3 length equals 15 residues. V trimming: 2 bases; J trimming: 5 bases; junction bases outside the gene matches: 8. CDR1 and CDR2 (germline): SGHRS, YFSETQ. CDR3 nucleotides: TGCGCCAGCAGCTTCACCGGGACTAGTGTCGAGACCCAGTACTTC. Protein product: CASSFTGTSVETQYF.

This clonotype was counted between two and nine times. The rearrangement uses TRBV28 and TRBJ2-7; no definite D call. Germline V gene lookup returns CDR1 MDHEN and CDR2 SYDVKM. There are 11 residues in the CDR3. The V and J ends lost 10 bases and 2 bases respectively, with 9 bases between them. DNA of the CDR3: TGTGCCACGGTCGGAACCTACGAGCAGTACTTC. Encoded protein: CATVGTYEQYF.

The table lists this clonotype with a few counts. This chain uses TRBV7-2 with TRBJ1-5, with a tentative D call TRBD1 (5 bases). The CDR3 extends over 16 amino acids. V shed 2 bases and J shed 0 bases, with 11 bases lying between them. The germline CDR1 and CDR2 sequences are SGHTA and FQGNSA. The CDR3 coding sequence is TGTGCCAGCAGCTTATCCGACAGATATAGCAATCAGCCCCAGCATTTT. Residues: CASSLSDRYSNQPQHF.

The chain is built from TRBV7-8 and TRBJ2-7, with D perhaps being TRBD1 or TRBD2 (5 bases each). The CDR3 length is 16 residues. Germline V gene data show CDR1 as SGHVS and CDR2 as FQNEAQ. The V end was cut by 2 bases, the J end by 3 bases, with 17 bases between. The CDR3 protein is CASSLYLTSGGYEQYF. Here the CDR3 DNA reads TGTGCCAGCAGCTTATACCTCACCTCTGGGGGCTACGAGCAGTACTTC.

This clonotype has only a few counts. V gene TRBV7-2 combines with J gene TRBJ2-7; D might be TRBD1 (5 bases). Germline V CDR1 and CDR2: SGHTA, FQGNSA. This CDR3 is built from 15 residues. V lost 5 bases, J lost 1 base, and 15 bases lay in between. CDR3 protein: CASSPTGSLSYEQYF. The CDR3 nucleotides are TGTGCCAGCAGCCCCACAGGATCACTTTCCTACGAGCAGTACTTC.

This clonotype was detected a few times. V usage is TRBV7-9 and J usage is TRBJ1-2; D is unclear. V was cut by 5 bases and J by 3 bases, with 16 bases left in between. The germline CDR1 and CDR2 sequences are SEHNR and FQNEAQ (reference sequence). CDR3 length: 15 residues. Written as DNA, the CDR3 is TGTGCCAGCAGCCCCGGACGTCTTTGGGACTATGGCTACACCTTC. Its translation is CASSPGRLWDYGYTF.

The chain recombines TRBV7-9 with TRBJ2-1, with D hard to call. V lost 2 bases to trimming and J lost 9 bases, with 14 bases between them. The CDR3 has 14 residues. Germline assignment: CDR1 SEHNR and CDR2 FQNEAQ (reference sequence). This CDR3 reads CASSLWLDGGEQFF. In DNA form, the CDR3 reads TGTGCCAGCAGCTTATGGCTAGACGGCGGTGAGCAGTTCTTC. Looking up the rest from reference TRBV7-9 and TRBJ2-1 gives the full variable domain: DTGVSQNPRHKITKRGQNVTFRCDPISEHNRLYWYRQTLGQGPEFLTYFQNEAQLEKSRLLSDRFSAERPKGSFSTLEIQRTEQGDSAMYLCASSLWLDGGEQFFGPGTRLTVL.

The V and J genes are TRBV3-1 and TRBJ1-5; D remains unclear. Trimming removed 4 bases from V and 7 bases from J, with 14 bases in between. CDR1 is LGHDT and CDR2 is YNNKEL in the germline V gene (reference sequence). The CDR3 consists of 14 residues. CDR3 DNA: TGTGCCAGCAGCCTAGGACCTTTTTTCCAGCCCCAGCATTTT. Its protein is CASSLGPFFQPQHF.

This clonotype was seen only a few times. The V call is TRBV5-1, the J call TRBJ1-2; 9 nucleotides line up with TRBD1. V was clipped by 4 bases and J by 7 bases; unmatched bases: 11. The germline gives CDR1 SGHRS, CDR2 YFSETQ. The CDR3 length is 15 residues. The CDR3 DNA sequence: TGCGCCAGCAGCGAGTCGACAGGGGGGGGACGTGGCTACACCTTC. Encoded protein: CASSESTGGGRGYTF.

The V and J genes are TRBV2 and TRBJ1-6, with 11 bases that match TRBD1. V lost 9 bases to trimming and J lost 7 bases; unmatched junction nucleotides: 5. Germline V lookup: CDR1 SNHLY, CDR2 FYNNEI. The CDR3 length is 14 residues. The CDR3 is CARGQGVPNSPLHF. The CDR3 DNA is TGTGCCAGGGGACAGGGGGTTCCGAATTCACCCCTCCACTTT.

V and J are TRBV5-5 and TRBJ2-7, with a weak D call TRBD2 (6 bases). Germline loops: CDR1 SGHKS, CDR2 YYEKEE (reference sequence). The V end lost 1 base, the J end lost 0 bases, and 17 bases lay between the germline ends. This CDR3 has 17 amino acids. The CDR3 sequence: CASSLSPGGRSSYEQYF. The CDR3 DNA reads as TGTGCCAGCAGCTTGTCCCCAGGAGGGAGGAGCTCCTACGAGCAGTACTTC.

This clonotype occurred a few times. The chain recombines TRBV15 with TRBJ2-3; D not certain. The length of the CDR3 is 15 residues. In germline, CDR1 is LNHNV, CDR2 YYDKDF (reference sequence). V gave up 0 bases and J gave up 2 bases, with 9 bases separating them. CDR3 in amino acids: CATSRDQPLTDTQYF. In DNA form, the CDR3 reads TGTGCCACCAGCAGAGATCAGCCCCTCACAGATACGCAGTATTTT.

The chain couples TRBV7-6 to TRBJ1-1, with D possibly matching TRBD1 (5 bases). Germline V gene sequence: CDR1 SGHVS, CDR2 FNYEAQ. This CDR3 is built from 15 residues. The V end was cut by 2 bases, the J end by 4 bases, with 14 bases between. CDR3 in DNA: TGTGCCAGCAGCTTAATGGTGGGGGTCGGCACTGAAGCTTTCTTT. Translation: CASSLMVGVGTEAFF. The full variable domain, with the rest looked up from reference TRBV7-6 and TRBJ1-1, is GAGVSQSPRYKVTKRGQDVALRCDPISGHVSLYWYRQALGQGPEFLTYFNYEAQQDKSGLPNDRFSAERPEGSISTLTIQRTEQRDSAMYRCASSLMVGVGTEAFFGQGTRLTVV.

This clonotype turned up a few times. This chain links TRBV7-2 with TRBJ2-5; 11 nucleotides align to TRBD2. Trimming took 7 bases from V and 5 from J; bases not matched to a gene: 9. The CDR3 length is 15 residues. Germline loops: CDR1 SGHTA, CDR2 FQGNSA. The DNA of the CDR3 is TGTGCCAGCACCCTACGACTAGCGGGAATTGAGACCCAGTACTTC. Its translation: CASTLRLAGIETQYF.

J is TRBJ1-1 and V is TRBV20-1; 7 bases align to TRBD1. Germline V gene lookup returns CDR1 DFQATT and CDR2 SNEGSKA (reference sequence). J gave up 2 bases and V 4 bases, and 13 bases lay outside the gene matches. The CDR3 has 16 residues. CDR3 in DNA: TGCAGTGCTACACCCCCATCCAGGGGGGTAAACACTGAAGCTTTCTTT. It codes for CSATPPSRGVNTEAFF.